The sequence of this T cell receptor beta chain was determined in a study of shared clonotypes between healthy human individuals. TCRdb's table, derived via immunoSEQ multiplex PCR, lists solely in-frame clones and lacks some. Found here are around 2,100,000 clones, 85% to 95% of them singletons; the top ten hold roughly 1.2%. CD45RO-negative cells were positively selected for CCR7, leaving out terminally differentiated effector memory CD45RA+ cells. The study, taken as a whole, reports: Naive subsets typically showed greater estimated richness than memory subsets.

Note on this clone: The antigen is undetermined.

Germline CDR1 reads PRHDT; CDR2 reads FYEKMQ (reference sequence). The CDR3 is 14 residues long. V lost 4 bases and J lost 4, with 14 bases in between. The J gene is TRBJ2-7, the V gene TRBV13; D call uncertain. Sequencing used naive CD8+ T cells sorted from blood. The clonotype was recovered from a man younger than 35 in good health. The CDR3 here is CASSSRRAEYEQYF. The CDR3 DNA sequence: TGTGCCAGCAGCTCGCGCCGGGCAGAATACGAGCAGTACTTC.